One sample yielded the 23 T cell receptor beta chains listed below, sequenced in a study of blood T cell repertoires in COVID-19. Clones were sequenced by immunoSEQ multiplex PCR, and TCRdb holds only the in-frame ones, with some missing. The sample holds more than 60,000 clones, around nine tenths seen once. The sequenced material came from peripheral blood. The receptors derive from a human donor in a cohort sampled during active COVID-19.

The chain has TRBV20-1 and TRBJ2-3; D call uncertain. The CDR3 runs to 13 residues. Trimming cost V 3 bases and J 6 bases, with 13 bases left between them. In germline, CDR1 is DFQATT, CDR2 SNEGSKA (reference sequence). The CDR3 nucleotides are TGCAGTGCTAGTCGAACCTCGCAGGATACGCAGTATTTT. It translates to CSASRTSQDTQYF.

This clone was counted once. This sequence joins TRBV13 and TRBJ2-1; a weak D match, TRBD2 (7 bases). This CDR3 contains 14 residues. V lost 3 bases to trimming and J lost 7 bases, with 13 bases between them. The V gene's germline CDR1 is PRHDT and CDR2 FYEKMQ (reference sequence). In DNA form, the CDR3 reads TGTGCCAGCAGCTTCGGGGGGCCTAGAAATGAGCAGTTCTTC. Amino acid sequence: CASSFGGPRNEQFF.

The CDR3 sequence: CASSYRQGWTGELFF. CDR3 bases: TGTGCCAGCAGTTACCGACAGGGGTGGACCGGGGAGCTGTTTTTT. This chain links TRBV6-5 with TRBJ2-2, with 8 positions matching TRBD1. Losses at the gene ends were 2 bases for V and 5 bases for J; bases not matched to a gene: 4. Germline values: CDR1 MNHEY, CDR2 SVGAGI. The CDR3 is 15 residues long.

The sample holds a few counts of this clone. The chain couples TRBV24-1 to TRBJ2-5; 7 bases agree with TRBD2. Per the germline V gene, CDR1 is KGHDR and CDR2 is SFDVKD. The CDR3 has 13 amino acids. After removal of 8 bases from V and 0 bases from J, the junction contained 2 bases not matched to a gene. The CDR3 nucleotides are TGTGCCACCAAAGCGGGGAACCAAGAGACCCAGTACTTC. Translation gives CATKAGNQETQYF.

The CDR3 protein is CSASKPAGRYEQYF. CDR3 in DNA: TGCAGTGCTAGTAAGCCGGCGGGAAGGTACGAGCAGTACTTC. The chain employs TRBV20-1 and TRBJ2-7; tentative D call: TRBD2 (6 bases). V dropped 3 bases and J dropped 4 bases, with 16 bases sitting between them. The CDR3 sequence is 14 residues long. From germline, CDR1 is DFQATT and CDR2 SNEGSKA (reference sequence).

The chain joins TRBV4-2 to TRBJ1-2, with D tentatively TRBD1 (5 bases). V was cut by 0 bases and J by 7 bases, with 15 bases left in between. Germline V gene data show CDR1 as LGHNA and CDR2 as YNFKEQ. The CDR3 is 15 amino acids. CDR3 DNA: TGTGCCAGCAGCCAAGAAGCAGCAGGGCGCGTTGGCTACACCTTC. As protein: CASSQEAAGRVGYTF.

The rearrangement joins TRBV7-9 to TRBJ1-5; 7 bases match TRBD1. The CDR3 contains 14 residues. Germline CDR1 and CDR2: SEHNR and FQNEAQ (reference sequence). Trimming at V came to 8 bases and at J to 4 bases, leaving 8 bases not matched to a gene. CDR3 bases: TGTGCCAGCGGGAGGACAGGACTTAATCAGCCCCAGCATTTT. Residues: CASGRTGLNQPQHF.

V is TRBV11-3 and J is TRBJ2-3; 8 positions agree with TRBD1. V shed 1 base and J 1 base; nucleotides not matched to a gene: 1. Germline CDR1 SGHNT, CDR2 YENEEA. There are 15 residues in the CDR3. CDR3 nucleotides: TGTGCCAGCAGCTTAGGGGGACAGGGCACAGATACGCAGTATTTT. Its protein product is CASSLGGQGTDTQYF.

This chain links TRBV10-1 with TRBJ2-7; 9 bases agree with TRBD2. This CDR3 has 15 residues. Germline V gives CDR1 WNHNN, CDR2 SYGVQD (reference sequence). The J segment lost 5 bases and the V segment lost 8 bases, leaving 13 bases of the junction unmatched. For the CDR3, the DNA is TGCGCCAGCTCCCCTGGTAGCGGGGGTCTGCACGAGCAGTACTTC. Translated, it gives CASSPGSGGLHEQYF.

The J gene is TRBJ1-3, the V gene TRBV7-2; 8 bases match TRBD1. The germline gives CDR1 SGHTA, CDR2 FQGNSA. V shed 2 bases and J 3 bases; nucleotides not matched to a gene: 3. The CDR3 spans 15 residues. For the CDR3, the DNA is TGTGCCAGCAGCTTAAACAGGGGGATTGGAAACACCATATATTTT. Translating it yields CASSLNRGIGNTIYF.

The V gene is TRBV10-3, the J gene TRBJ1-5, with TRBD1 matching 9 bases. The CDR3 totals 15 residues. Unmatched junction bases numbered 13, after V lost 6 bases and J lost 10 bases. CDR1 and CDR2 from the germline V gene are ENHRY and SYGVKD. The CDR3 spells CAIRAGQGPDRPQHF. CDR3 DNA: TGTGCCATCAGAGCCGGACAGGGGCCCGATCGACCCCAGCATTTT.

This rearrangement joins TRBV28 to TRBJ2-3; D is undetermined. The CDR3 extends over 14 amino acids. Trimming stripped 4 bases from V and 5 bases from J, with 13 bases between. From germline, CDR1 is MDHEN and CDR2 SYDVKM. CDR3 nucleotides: TGTGCCAGCAGTTCCCCTGGAAGGAGAGATACGCAGTATTTT. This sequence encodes CASSSPGRRDTQYF.

The DNA of the CDR3 is TGTGCCAGCAGGGGGGACAGGGGGCTCACCAATGAGCAGTTCTTC. Its translation: CASRGDRGLTNEQFF. This chain joins TRBV2 and TRBJ2-1, with TRBD1 matching over 12 bases. J gave up 6 bases and V 6 bases, and 6 bases lay outside the gene matches. This CDR3 contains 15 residues. CDR1 is SNHLY and CDR2 is FYNNEI in the germline V gene.

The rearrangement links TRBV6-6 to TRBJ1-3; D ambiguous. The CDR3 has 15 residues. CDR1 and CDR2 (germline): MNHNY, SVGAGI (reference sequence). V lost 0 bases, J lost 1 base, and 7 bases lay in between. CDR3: CASSYSVGSGNTIYF. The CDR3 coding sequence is TGTGCCAGCAGTTACTCTGTCGGGTCTGGAAACACCATATATTTT.

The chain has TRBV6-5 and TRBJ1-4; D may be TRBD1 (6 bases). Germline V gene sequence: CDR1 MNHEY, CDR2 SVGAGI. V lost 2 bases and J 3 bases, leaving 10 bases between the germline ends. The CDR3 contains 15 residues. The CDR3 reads CASSYNGQSNEKLFF. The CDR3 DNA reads TGTGCCAGCAGTTACAATGGACAGTCTAATGAAAAACTGTTTTTT.

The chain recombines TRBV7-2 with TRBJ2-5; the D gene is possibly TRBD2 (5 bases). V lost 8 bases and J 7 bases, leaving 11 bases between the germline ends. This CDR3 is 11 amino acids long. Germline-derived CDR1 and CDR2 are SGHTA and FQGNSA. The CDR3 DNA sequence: TGTGCCAGCTCTCGGGATGCGACCCAGTACTTC. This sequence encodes CASSRDATQYF.

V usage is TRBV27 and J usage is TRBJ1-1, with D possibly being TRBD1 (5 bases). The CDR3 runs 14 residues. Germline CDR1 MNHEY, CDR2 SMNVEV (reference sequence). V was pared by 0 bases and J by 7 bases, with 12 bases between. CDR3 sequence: CASSLSSRAYEAFF. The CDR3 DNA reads TGTGCCAGCAGTTTATCGAGCAGGGCTTATGAAGCTTTCTTT.

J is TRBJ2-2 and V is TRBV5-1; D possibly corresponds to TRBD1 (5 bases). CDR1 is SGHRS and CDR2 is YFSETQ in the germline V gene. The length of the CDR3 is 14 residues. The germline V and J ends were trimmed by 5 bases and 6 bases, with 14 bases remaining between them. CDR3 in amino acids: CASRFDSYPGELFF. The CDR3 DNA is TGCGCCAGCAGGTTCGACAGTTACCCCGGGGAGCTGTTTTTT.

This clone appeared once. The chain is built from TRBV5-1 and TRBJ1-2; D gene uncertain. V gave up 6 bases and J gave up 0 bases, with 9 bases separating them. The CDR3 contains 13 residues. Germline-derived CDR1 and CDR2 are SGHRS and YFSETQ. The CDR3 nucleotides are TGCGCCAGCACCCCCTCAGCTAACTATGGCTACACCTTC. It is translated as CASTPSANYGYTF.

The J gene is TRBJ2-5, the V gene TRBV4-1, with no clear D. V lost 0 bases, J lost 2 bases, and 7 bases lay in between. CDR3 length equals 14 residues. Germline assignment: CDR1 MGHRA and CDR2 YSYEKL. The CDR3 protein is CASSQDGQQETQYF. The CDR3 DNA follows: TGCGCCAGCAGCCAAGATGGGCAGCAAGAGACCCAGTACTTC.

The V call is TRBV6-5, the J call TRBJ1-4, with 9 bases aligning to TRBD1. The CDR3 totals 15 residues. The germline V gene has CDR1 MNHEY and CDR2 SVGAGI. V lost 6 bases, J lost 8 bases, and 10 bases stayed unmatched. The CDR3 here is CASSHLQGAREKLFF. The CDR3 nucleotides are TGTGCCAGCAGCCACCTACAGGGGGCGCGAGAAAAACTGTTTTTT.

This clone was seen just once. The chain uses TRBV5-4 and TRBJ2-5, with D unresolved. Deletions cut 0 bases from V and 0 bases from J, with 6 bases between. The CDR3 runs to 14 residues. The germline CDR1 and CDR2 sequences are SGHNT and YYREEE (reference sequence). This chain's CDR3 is CASSLARYQETQYF. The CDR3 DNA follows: TGTGCCAGCAGCTTGGCCCGGTACCAAGAGACCCAGTACTTC.

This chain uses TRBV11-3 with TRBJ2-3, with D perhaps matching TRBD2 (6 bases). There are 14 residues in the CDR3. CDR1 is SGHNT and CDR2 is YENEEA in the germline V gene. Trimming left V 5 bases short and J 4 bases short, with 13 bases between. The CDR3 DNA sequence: TGTGCCAGCAGCCCAAGGGACTCGGCAGATACGCAGTATTTT. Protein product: CASSPRDSADTQYF.